Listed below are T cell receptor beta chains from one sample, sequenced in a study of CD8 T cells in Susac syndrome. TCRdb itself ran the immunoSEQ multiplex PCR reads through MiXCR, one entry per CDR3 protein. The sample contains some 190,000 distinct CDR3 sequences, around 95% of which appear only once. Material: CD4+ T cells from PBMCs. Source of these receptors: a human donor with multiple sclerosis. CDR3s include the opening cysteine and the closing phenylalanine or tryptophan.

>TRBV2|12
CASRAGGHEQYF
>TRBV12-3/TRBV12-4|18
CASSLFVLGTRSHNEQFF
>TRBV6-5|16
CASSYSTSGVSYEQYF
>TRBV5-4|13
CASSLGVGDVLTF
>TRBV28|15
CASSFQPPRTDTQYF
>TRBV11-3|17
CASSSIQGASLPYEQYF
>TRBV7-9|13
CASGWDRDNEQYF
>TRBV20-1|14
CSARDIRSSDTQYF
>TRBV4-2|15
CASSQGGVDTDTQYF
>TRBV5-6|17
CASSLGSGQAFGETQYF
>TRBV4-1|13
CASSQVRGAEQFF
>TRBV5-4|16
CASNQGQGNSNSPLHF
>TRBV4-1|18
CASSQDPGRGLPNYGYTF
>TRBV29-1|13
CSVRRGLTGELFF
>TRBV6-5|13
CASSYSSSRGWYF
>TRBV20-1|13
CSAREQGNSPLHF
>TRBV20-1|19
CSASAVRSLDLTGANVLTF
>TRBV5-1|15
CASSPDSSGANVLTF
>TRBV28|18
CASSAAGTGGAGANVLTF
>TRBV5-1|12
CASSQENSPLHF
>TRBV29-1|12
CSVGTDGETQYF
>TRBV7-3|14
CASSLDGGRSPLHF
>TRBV15|15
CATSTWGDGNQPQHF
>TRBV20-1|16
CSARTGTSGGTGELFF
>TRBV2|14
CASNNDRGRETQYF
>TRBV11-2|13
CASSSTVGNTIYF
>TRBV6-5|13
CASSQWGDYGYTF
>TRBV28|15
CASRGQRASSYEQYF
>TRBV20-1|12
CSARGSNYGYTF
>TRBV12-3/TRBV12-4|13
CASSTQGYTEAFF
>TRBV6-2/TRBV6-3|15
CASSYSGNSYNEQFF
>TRBV7-9|15
CASRGQGDPSYEQYF
>TRBV5-6|15
CASSLRAGRHQPQHF
>TRBV20-1|13
CSASPNPNTEAFF
>TRBV25-1|14
CASRGQGSSYEQYF
>TRBV9|16
CASSVVGKRDSNEQFF
>TRBV5-4|14
CASSLDSDTDTQYF
>TRBV15|14
CATSRDLSTDTQYF
>TRBV28|15
CASSSTIGRDNEQFF
>TRBV19|13
CASRRDPTDTQYF
>TRBV7-3|13
CASSPGGAGEQYF
>TRBV29-1|15
CSVGGDRHSPDTQYF
>TRBV11-1|14
CASSRADGPYGYTF
>TRBV5-1|13
CASSPTSLETQYF
>TRBV5-1|15
CASSPGQGVFYGYTF
>TRBV29-1|12
CSVRFSSYEQYF
>TRBV7-6|13
CASSLVWKETQYF
>TRBV3-1|13
CASSYGGQETQYF
>TRBV12-5|15
CASGRSGTAFYGYTF
>TRBV7-3|13
CASSLKGRHTQYF
>TRBV27|12
CNSSSDRGPLYF
>TRBV29-1|14
CSVDFGPLNTEAFF
>TRBV20-1|14
CSARPSGGSYEQYF
>TRBV5-1|14
CASSLERSYNEQFF
>TRBV3-1|15
CASSLGDRDNSPLHF